Listed here are 22 T cell receptor beta chains from one sample, sequenced in a study of metastatic and nonmetastatic thyroid tumors. Prior to thyroid surgery, none of the patients had received any treatment. TCRdb reprocessed the PCR reads via MiXCR. The top ten clones hold 13% of a sample with approximately 15,000 clones, about 21% of them seen once. Material for sequencing was blood. These receptors came from a female donor with papillary thyroid cancer or a benign thyroid nodule (not recorded which). Some clones in this sample may be carry-over from other donors' samples.

Details on this clone: At the DNA level, this CDR3 is encoded by other sequences in the same sample as well. This chain uses TRBV6-1 with TRBJ1-1; 10 bases match TRBD1. The CDR3 has 14 amino acids. The trim removed 5 bases at V and 5 bases at J, leaving 5 bases unmatched. The germline gives CDR1 MNHNS, CDR2 SASEGT. In nucleotides, the CDR3 is TGTGCCAGCAGTTCCGGACAGGGGGAAACTGAAGCTTTCTTT. Translating gives CASSSGQGETEAFF.

This clone is medium-sized (0.01 to 0.1%) in the sample. Written as DNA, the CDR3 is TGTGCCAGCAGATACATGGGGCTTGGTAGCTCCTACGAGCAGTACTTC. This encodes CASRYMGLGSSYEQYF. The J gene is TRBJ2-7, the V gene TRBV7-2; D is possibly TRBD1 (5 bases). This CDR3 spans 16 amino acids. Germline V gene sequence: CDR1 SGHTA, CDR2 FQGNSA. The V end lost 6 bases, the J end lost 0 bases, and 18 bases lay between the germline ends.

The J gene is TRBJ2-1, the V gene TRBV20-1, with D hard to call. V lost 1 base and J 6 bases, leaving 16 bases between the germline ends. The CDR3 is 15 amino acids. Germline values: CDR1 DFQATT, CDR2 SNEGSKA (reference sequence). The CDR3 DNA sequence: TGCAGTGCTAGAGGGCCGTGTAGCAATGGCAATGAGCAGTTCTTC. Residues: CSARGPCSNGNEQFF.

The chain is built from TRBV30 and TRBJ2-6, with D perhaps TRBD1 (6 bases). Germline CDR1 and CDR2: GTSNPN and SVGIG (reference sequence). Trimming took off 4 bases at V and 0 bases at J, with 7 bases between the two ends. The CDR3 runs to 14 residues. The CDR3 reads CAWKQGSGANVLTF. DNA for the CDR3: TGTGCCTGGAAACAGGGCTCTGGGGCCAACGTCCTGACTTTC.

The chain combines TRBV6-1 with TRBJ1-1; D remains unclear. The CDR3 length is 15 residues. Germline lookup yields CDR1 MNHNS and CDR2 SASEGT. Trimming left V 5 bases short and J 0 bases short, with 13 bases between. This CDR3 reads CASSHYATLNTEAFF. CDR3 coding DNA: TGTGCCAGCAGTCACTACGCTACGTTGAACACTGAAGCTTTCTTT.

There are many counts of this clone. This rearrangement joins TRBV29-1 to TRBJ1-2; D is undetermined. This CDR3 contains 10 residues. Trimming pared 4 bases from V and 8 bases from J, leaving 8 bases between. In germline, CDR1 is SQVTM, CDR2 ANQGSEA. The CDR3 nucleotides are TGCAGCGTTGTAGAAGACGGCTACACCTTC. Its protein is CSVVEDGYTF.

By proportion, this clone is medium-sized. This chain connects TRBV6-6 to TRBJ2-1; 12 bases align to TRBD2. The V gene's germline CDR1 is MNHNY and CDR2 SVGAGI (reference sequence). J lost 0 bases, V lost 0 bases, and 0 bases had no gene match. The CDR3 is made up of 17 amino acids. The CDR3 coding sequence is TGTGCCAGCAGTTACTCGACTAGCGGGAGCTCCTACAATGAGCAGTTCTTC. This translates into CASSYSTSGSSYNEQFF.

The rearrangement links TRBV11-2 to TRBJ2-1; weak D call: TRBD2 (5 bases). The CDR3 extends over 13 amino acids. The ends were cut back, 3 bases at V and 4 bases at J, with 7 bases in the middle. The germline CDR1 and CDR2 sequences are SGHAT and FQNNGV. CDR3 amino acids: CASSFRGYNEQFF. Written as DNA, the CDR3 is TGTGCCAGCAGCTTTCGGGGTTACAATGAGCAGTTCTTC.

This clone was observed at least ten times. This rearrangement joins TRBV30 to TRBJ1-2; 7 bases fit TRBD1. V gave up 2 bases and J gave up 5 bases; unmatched junction bases: 5. Germline CDR1 GTSNPN, CDR2 SVGIG (reference sequence). The CDR3 extends over 13 amino acids. The CDR3 DNA follows: TGTGCCTGGAGTTGGGACAGTGGGTATGGCTACACCTTC. Translated: CAWSWDSGYGYTF.

The V and J genes are TRBV7-8 and TRBJ1-2, with D maybe TRBD1 (6 bases). CDR3 length: 14 amino acids. V dropped 3 bases and J dropped 7 bases, with 15 bases sitting between them. In germline, CDR1 is SGHVS, CDR2 FQNEAQ. This CDR3 is CASSFMQGQGGYTF. Written as DNA, the CDR3 is TGTGCCAGCAGCTTCATGCAGGGGCAGGGTGGCTACACCTTC.

This clone was counted at least ten times. J is TRBJ2-7 and V is TRBV4-2, with D hard to call. The germline V gene encodes CDR1 LGHNA and CDR2 YNFKEQ. This CDR3 contains 14 residues. V was pared by 0 bases and J by 3 bases, with 9 bases between. This chain's CDR3 is CASSQDSSGYEQYF. In nucleotides, the CDR3 is TGTGCCAGCAGCCAAGATTCATCAGGCTACGAGCAGTACTTC.

This clone is medium-sized in the sample. The J gene is TRBJ2-7, the V gene TRBV7-2; D uncertain. Germline loops: CDR1 SGHTA, CDR2 FQGNSA. V gave up 2 bases and J gave up 7 bases, with 12 bases separating them. The CDR3 runs 13 residues. CDR3 residues: CASSLYTEVEQYF. DNA of the CDR3: TGTGCCAGCAGCTTATACACAGAAGTTGAGCAGTACTTC.

Of note for this clone: Other DNA sequences in the same sample also yield this CDR3. This chain uses TRBV2 with TRBJ2-1, with 12 bases that match TRBD1. The CDR3 covers 14 residues. Germline V gene data show CDR1 as SNHLY and CDR2 as FYNNEI. The CDR3 bases are TGTGCAACCAGGGACAGGGGGCCCTACAATGAGCAGTTCTTC. It encodes CATRDRGPYNEQFF.

The CDR3 region is CASLTDLGEQYF. The CDR3 region has the DNA TGTGCTAGTTTGACAGACCTAGGTGAGCAGTACTTC. The chain employs TRBV12-5 and TRBJ2-7, with D maybe TRBD1 (5 bases). CDR1 LGHNT and CDR2 FRNRAP come from the germline V gene. V was shortened by 8 bases and J by 7 bases, with 15 bases between the two germline ends. The CDR3 totals 12 residues.

This clone was found many times. The J gene is TRBJ2-7, the V gene TRBV4-1; 11 bases align to TRBD1. In germline, CDR1 is MGHRA, CDR2 YSYEKL. The trim removed 2 bases at V and 6 bases at J, leaving 12 bases unmatched. CDR3 length: 17 amino acids. In DNA, the CDR3 is TGCGCCAGCAGCCAATTTGACCCGGGACAGGGGGTTGTCGAGCAGTACTTC. Its translation is CASSQFDPGQGVVEQYF.

To note about this clone: The junction does not match germline at one end; this may be a read error. This chain joins TRBV20-1 and TRBJ2-3; 11 bases are a match to TRBD2. This CDR3 is 17 amino acids long. Germline CDR1 is DFQATT and CDR2 is SNEGSKA (reference sequence). CDR3 sequence (DNA): TGCAGTGCTGACAATAGCGGGGGGGCCTTCTGCACATATACGCAGTATTTT. It encodes CSADNSGGAFCTYTQYF.

This clone came up many times. Its ends do not fully match the called genes, so a read error is possible. The chain combines TRBV12-3 or TRBV12-4 with TRBJ1-1; tentative D call: TRBD1 (6 bases). This CDR3 comprises 11 residues. CDR3 amino acids: CASANRDTVRF. As DNA, the CDR3 is TGTGCCAGCGCGAACCGGGACACCGTACGATTT.

This clone was counted only a few times. This clone may be a read error of a much larger clone one base away. Distinct nucleotide sequences in the sample also encode this CDR3. V is TRBV12-3 or TRBV12-4 and J is TRBJ2-5; unclear D gene. This CDR3 spans 15 amino acids. V lost 6 bases and J 6 bases, leaving 20 bases between the germline ends. CDR3 in amino acids: CASSLSSALQKTQYF. CDR3 coding DNA: TGTGCCAGCAGCCTCTCCTCGGCGCTACAAAAGACCCAGTACTTC.

The chain combines TRBV20-1 with TRBJ2-2; D is possibly TRBD2 (5 bases). Trimming left V 5 bases short and J 10 bases short, with 20 bases between. The germline CDR1 and CDR2 sequences are DFQATT and SNEGSKA (reference sequence). The CDR3 contains 14 residues. CDR3 sequence: CSALRTRGGTELFF. CDR3 in DNA: TGCAGTGCTCTTAGGACTCGCGGTGGTACGGAGCTGTTTTTT.

This clone was counted many times. This sequence joins TRBV20-1 and TRBJ1-1; D gene unclear. The V end lost 2 bases, the J end lost 1 base, and 11 bases lay between the germline ends. Germline values: CDR1 DFQATT, CDR2 SNEGSKA (reference sequence). The CDR3 extends over 14 amino acids. The DNA for the CDR3 is TGCAGTGCTAGATGGGCCGGCGCGAACACTGAAGCTTTCTTT. It encodes CSARWAGANTEAFF.

This clone was counted at least ten times. This chain links TRBV9 with TRBJ2-2; TRBD1 matches 9 bases. V was clipped by 0 bases and J by 4 bases; unmatched bases: 4. This CDR3 is 16 amino acids long. Germline lookup yields CDR1 SGDLS and CDR2 YYNGEE. The CDR3 sequence is CASSVVLDRGTGELFF. The CDR3 coding sequence is TGTGCCAGCAGCGTAGTGCTGGACAGGGGCACCGGGGAGCTGTTTTTT.

This clone was counted many times. The V and J genes are TRBV25-1 and TRBJ2-7; a weak D match, TRBD2 (5 bases). V was clipped by 4 bases and J by 3 bases, with 13 bases between them. CDR3 length: 14 amino acids. Germline V gene data show CDR1 as MGHDK and CDR2 as SYGVNS. CDR3 in DNA: TGTGCCAGCAGTGCGTCAGGACTGGTCTACGAGCAGTACTTC. It translates to CASSASGLVYEQYF.